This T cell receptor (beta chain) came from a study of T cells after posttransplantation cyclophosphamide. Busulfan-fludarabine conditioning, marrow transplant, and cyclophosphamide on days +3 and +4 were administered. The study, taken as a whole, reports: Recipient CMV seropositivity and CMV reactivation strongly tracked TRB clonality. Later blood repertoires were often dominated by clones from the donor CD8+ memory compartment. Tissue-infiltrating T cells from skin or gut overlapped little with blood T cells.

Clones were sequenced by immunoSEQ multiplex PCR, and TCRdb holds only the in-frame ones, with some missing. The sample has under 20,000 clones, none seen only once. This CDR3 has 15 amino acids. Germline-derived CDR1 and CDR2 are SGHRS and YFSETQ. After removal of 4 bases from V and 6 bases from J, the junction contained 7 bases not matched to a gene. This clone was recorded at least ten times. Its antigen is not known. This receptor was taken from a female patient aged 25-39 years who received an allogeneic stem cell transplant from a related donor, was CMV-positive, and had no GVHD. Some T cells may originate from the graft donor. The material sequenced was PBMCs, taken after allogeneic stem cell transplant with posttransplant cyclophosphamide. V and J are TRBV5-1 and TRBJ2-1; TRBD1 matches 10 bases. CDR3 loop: CASSQGTGEVNEQFF. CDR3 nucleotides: TGCGCCAGCAGCCAAGGGACAGGGGAAGTCAATGAGCAGTTCTTC.